The 28 T cell receptor beta chains reported below all come from one sample, sequenced in a study of T-cell memory formation after mild COVID-19. TCRdb reanalysed the 5' RACE reads using MiXCR and keeps one entry per CDR3 protein. The sample holds fewer than 500,000 distinct CDR3 sequences; roughly 23% are singletons and the top ten take under 15%. The specimen was PBMCs or a T cell subset sorted from them (not recorded which). These receptor sequences come from an adult woman who had mild COVID-19 (a few samples of this study predate the infection). Cell type and time point are not known.

This clonotype has a handful of counts. The rearrangement links TRBV7-2 to TRBJ2-5; D is unresolved. The germline V gene encodes CDR1 SGHTA and CDR2 FQGNSA. The V end was cut by 5 bases, the J end by 2 bases, with 15 bases between. The CDR3 runs 15 residues. CDR3 in amino acids: CASSIKGSTQETQYF. The CDR3 nucleotides are TGTGCCAGCAGCATTAAGGGTAGCACACAAGAGACCCAGTACTTC.

The gene calls are TRBV7-2 and TRBJ2-6, with TRBD1 matching 9 bases. The trim removed 0 bases at V and 1 base at J, leaving 1 base unmatched. This CDR3 has 17 amino acids. The germline CDR1 and CDR2 sequences are SGHTA and FQGNSA. The CDR3 bases are TGTGCCAGCAGCTTAGCCGGGACAGGGTCTGGGGCCAACGTCCTGACTTTC. This sequence encodes CASSLAGTGSGANVLTF.

The genes are TRBV24-1 and TRBJ2-1; D is uncertain. Germline-derived CDR1 and CDR2 are KGHDR and SFDVKD. V was clipped by 3 bases and J by 8 bases, with 13 bases between them. The CDR3 spans 14 residues. DNA for the CDR3: TGTGCCACCAGTGATGTCTCGGTGGCCCATGAGCAGTTCTTC. Translation gives CATSDVSVAHEQFF.

The sample holds one count of this clonotype. This chain connects TRBV19 to TRBJ2-1, with 7 bases that match TRBD2. Germline values: CDR1 LNHDA, CDR2 SQIVND (reference sequence). V gave up 0 bases and J gave up 9 bases; unmatched junction bases: 14. The CDR3 runs to 17 residues. DNA for the CDR3: TGTGCCAGTAGTATAGATCTAGGCGGGAGAGGAGCTAGTGAGCAGTTCTTC. It encodes CASSIDLGGRGASEQFF.

The genes are TRBV5-1 and TRBJ2-7; D possibly corresponds to TRBD1 (5 bases). The CDR3 extends over 13 amino acids. CDR1 and CDR2 (germline): SGHRS, YFSETQ. V shed 5 bases and J shed 2 bases, with 11 bases lying between them. This CDR3 reads CASRGRQTYEQYF. CDR3 nucleotide sequence: TGCGCCAGCAGAGGTCGACAGACCTACGAGCAGTACTTC.

This clonotype was seen a handful of times. The chain's CDR3 is CASSQVPDRDTEAFF. The CDR3 DNA is TGTGCCAGCAGCCAGGTGCCCGACAGAGACACTGAAGCTTTCTTT. The V call is TRBV4-2, the J call TRBJ1-1, with D possibly TRBD1 on 5 matching bases. This CDR3 region has 15 residues. The V end was cut by 3 bases, the J end by 3 bases, with 14 bases between. Germline loops: CDR1 LGHNA, CDR2 YNFKEQ.

The chain has TRBV20-1 and TRBJ2-1, with 9 bases lining up with TRBD2. This CDR3 has 14 residues. Germline lookup yields CDR1 DFQATT and CDR2 SNEGSKA (reference sequence). The V segment lost 1 base and the J segment 10 bases; nucleotides outside the gene matches: 8. The CDR3 spells CSARGLAGHPEQFF. The CDR3 DNA is TGCAGTGCTAGAGGTCTAGCGGGGCACCCGGAGCAGTTCTTC.

The chain employs TRBV9 and TRBJ2-7, with D possibly being TRBD1 or TRBD2 (5 bases each). Per germline, CDR1 SGDLS and CDR2 YYNGEE. This CDR3 has 13 residues. Trimming stripped 2 bases from V and 5 bases from J, with 11 bases between. The CDR3 loop reads CASSVGDSDEQYF. In nucleotides, the CDR3 is TGTGCCAGCAGCGTGGGGGATTCCGACGAGCAGTACTTC.

This clonotype was counted a few times. This chain links TRBV7-8 with TRBJ2-2; D not resolved. This CDR3 region has 17 residues. Germline values: CDR1 SGHVS, CDR2 FQNEAQ. Trimming took off 1 base at V and 5 bases at J, with 17 bases between the two ends. Here the CDR3 DNA reads TGTGCCAGCAGCTTAGAATCTCGGAACAGACCAACCGGGGAGCTGTTTTTT. Its protein product is CASSLESRNRPTGELFF.

This clonotype was observed a few times. The rearrangement uses TRBV5-6 and TRBJ2-4, with 7 bases that match TRBD1. Losses at the gene ends were 4 bases for V and 6 bases for J; bases not matched to a gene: 10. This CDR3 spans 15 amino acids. CDR1 is SGHDT and CDR2 is YYEEEE in the germline V gene. CDR3 sequence reads: CASSQDRLGGNIQYF. The CDR3, as DNA: TGTGCCAGCAGCCAGGACAGGCTTGGGGGAAACATTCAGTACTTC.

The rearrangement joins TRBV11-2 to TRBJ2-3; 10 nucleotides match TRBD2. Germline V gene lookup returns CDR1 SGHAT and CDR2 FQNNGV. This CDR3 region has 21 residues. V shed 2 bases and J 4 bases; nucleotides not matched to a gene: 21. CDR3 loop: CASSLRARLAGAGRSSDTQYF. CDR3 DNA: TGTGCCAGCAGCTTACGTGCCCGTCTAGCGGGAGCCGGCCGGTCCTCAGATACGCAGTATTTT.

The genes are TRBV2 and TRBJ2-1; D is perhaps TRBD1 (6 bases). V lost 6 bases, J lost 5 bases, and 14 bases lay in between. Per germline, CDR1 SNHLY and CDR2 FYNNEI. The CDR3 is 14 residues long. Here the CDR3 DNA reads TGTGCCAGCAGACAGGGAGAAGGGAACAATGAGCAGTTCTTC. It codes for CASRQGEGNNEQFF.

V and J are TRBV3-1 and TRBJ1-5, with D perhaps TRBD1 (6 bases). The CDR3 runs to 14 residues. The V end lost 4 bases, the J end lost 6 bases, and 13 bases lay between the germline ends. In germline, CDR1 is LGHDT, CDR2 YNNKEL (reference sequence). CDR3: CASSPTGSRQPQHF. The DNA of the CDR3 is TGTGCCAGCAGCCCTACAGGGTCCCGTCAGCCCCAGCATTTT.

The sample holds a few counts of this clonotype. The V gene is TRBV12-3 or TRBV12-4, the J gene TRBJ2-7, with D perhaps given as TRBD1 or TRBD2 (5 bases each). V dropped 6 bases and J dropped 5 bases, with 32 bases sitting between them. This CDR3 region has 19 residues. For the CDR3, the DNA is TGTGCCAGCAGCCAATTTCGAGGGGCAGGGAACGTTATGGGCCACGAGCAGTACTTC. Translated, it gives CASSQFRGAGNVMGHEQYF.

In the case of this clonotype: A junction boundary mismatches the germline segment, possibly from a read error. The V and J genes are TRBV7-9 and TRBJ2-1; maybe TRBD2 (5 bases). The germline V gene has CDR1 SEHNR and CDR2 FQNEAQ (reference sequence). This CDR3 region has 12 residues. CDR3 loop: CDSSLALGEQFF. The CDR3 DNA sequence: TGTGACAGCAGCTTAGCGCTGGGGGAGCAGTTCTTC.

This clonotype was found a few times. V gene TRBV2 combines with J gene TRBJ2-5; 10 bases map to TRBD1. Germline CDR1 is SNHLY and CDR2 is FYNNEI. V gave up 10 bases and J gave up 4 bases; unmatched junction bases: 6. This CDR3 is built from 13 residues. The CDR3 here is CATRDRGGETQYF. CDR3 sequence (DNA): TGTGCCACCCGGGACAGGGGTGGAGAGACCCAGTACTTC.

CDR3 sequence reads: CASRRWSTSTDTQYF. CDR3 bases: TGTGCCAGCCGGAGGTGGAGTACTAGCACAGATACGCAGTATTTT. The rearrangement links TRBV5-4 to TRBJ2-3, with a tentative D call TRBD2 (5 bases). V dropped 7 bases and J dropped 0 bases, with 15 bases sitting between them. Looked up from germline, CDR1 is SGHNT and CDR2 is YYREEE (reference sequence). The CDR3 is 15 amino acids.

This clonotype came up a few times. The genes are TRBV29-1 and TRBJ1-2, with D unresolved. The length of the CDR3 is 13 residues. Germline V gives CDR1 SQVTM, CDR2 ANQGSEA. V was trimmed by 2 bases and J by 4 bases, leaving 11 bases between them. Here the CDR3 reads CSVERSLPYGYTF. CDR3 sequence (DNA): TGCAGCGTTGAAAGGTCGCTTCCCTATGGCTACACCTTC.

The genes are TRBV7-3 and TRBJ2-1, with TRBD1 matching over 10 bases. J was trimmed by 5 bases and V by 5 bases; bases with no gene match: 6. The germline V gene encodes CDR1 SGHTA and CDR2 FQGTGA. The CDR3 sequence is 15 residues long. CDR3 residues: CASSPGTGDDNEQFF. The CDR3 coding sequence is TGTGCCAGCAGCCCAGGGACAGGGGATGACAATGAGCAGTTCTTC.

The V gene is TRBV7-9, the J gene TRBJ1-1; 7 bases agree with TRBD1. The germline CDR1 and CDR2 sequences are SEHNR and FQNEAQ (reference sequence). The CDR3 extends over 13 amino acids. V was pared by 4 bases and J by 4 bases, with 3 bases of the junction left unmatched. The CDR3 region has the DNA TGTGCCAGCAGCTCAAACAGGGGCACTGAAGCTTTCTTT. This encodes CASSSNRGTEAFF.

The chain recombines TRBV24-1 with TRBJ2-1, with 12 bases identical to TRBD1. CDR1 and CDR2 (germline): KGHDR, SFDVKD. Trimming cost V 5 bases and J 7 bases; bases outside gene matches: 8. The CDR3 has 16 amino acids. Written as DNA, the CDR3 is TGTGCCACCAGTGGTCCGTGGGGACAGGGGGCTAATGAGCAGTTCTTC. This encodes CATSGPWGQGANEQFF.

V usage is TRBV30 and J usage is TRBJ2-1; D is unclear. V shed 0 bases and J shed 6 bases, with 9 bases lying between them. Per germline, CDR1 GTSNPN and CDR2 SVGIG (reference sequence). The CDR3 runs 13 residues. The CDR3 DNA is TGTGCCTGGAGTGTCGACGAAATCAATGAGCAGTTCTTC. It translates to CAWSVDEINEQFF.

The J gene is TRBJ2-5, the V gene TRBV6-5; 10 nucleotides align to TRBD2. V gave up 2 bases and J gave up 5 bases; unmatched junction bases: 5. Germline CDR1 MNHEY, CDR2 SVGAGI. The CDR3 contains 15 residues. The CDR3, as DNA: TGTGCCAGCAGTTACGCTAGCGGGAGCGGTGAGACCCAGTACTTC. Its protein product is CASSYASGSGETQYF.

The rearrangement uses TRBV7-2 and TRBJ2-3; 10 bases align to TRBD2. The CDR3 extends over 17 amino acids. After removal of 7 bases from V and 2 bases from J, the junction contained 12 bases not matched to a gene. CDR1 is SGHTA, CDR2 FQGNSA, per germline. This CDR3 reads CASTQFGTSVYTDTQYF. Here the CDR3 DNA reads TGTGCCAGCACCCAATTCGGGACTAGCGTATACACAGATACGCAGTATTTT. The variable domain in full, completed from reference TRBV7-2 and TRBJ2-3, reads GAGVSQSPSNKVTEKGKDVELRCDPISGHTALYWYRQSLGQGLEFLIYFQGNSAPDKSGLPSDRFSAERTGGSVSTLTIQRTQQEDSAVYLCASTQFGTSVYTDTQYFGPGTRLTVL.

This clonotype has at least ten counts. The V call is TRBV5-1, the J call TRBJ1-1, with TRBD1 identical over 7 bases. The CDR3 has 16 residues. V was pared by 3 bases and J by 2 bases, with 10 bases of the junction left unmatched. Germline CDR1 SGHRS, CDR2 YFSETQ. Written as DNA, the CDR3 is TGCGCCAGCAGCTCAGGACAGGCCTACCCTAACACTGAAGCTTTCTTT. Protein sequence: CASSSGQAYPNTEAFF.

This chain uses TRBV6-1 with TRBJ1-5, with 7 positions matching TRBD1. V gave up 3 bases and J gave up 6 bases; unmatched junction bases: 5. Looked up from germline, CDR1 is MNHNS and CDR2 is SASEGT. The CDR3 is 14 amino acids. CDR3 bases: TGTGCCAGCAGTGAGATCGACAGGGTTCAGCCCCAGCATTTT. Translated, it gives CASSEIDRVQPQHF.

The V call is TRBV4-1, the J call TRBJ1-3, with unresolved D. Looked up from germline, CDR1 is MGHRA and CDR2 is YSYEKL. Trimming took 1 base from V and 2 from J, leaving 12 bases between them. The CDR3 length is 16 residues. CDR3 residues: CASSQVAGVTGNTIYF. The CDR3 DNA sequence: TGCGCCAGCAGCCAAGTCGCCGGGGTCACTGGAAACACCATATATTTT.

This chain links TRBV5-1 with TRBJ2-5, with TRBD1 identical over 7 bases. Germline V CDR1 and CDR2: SGHRS, YFSETQ. J was trimmed by 5 bases and V by 4 bases; bases with no gene match: 11. The CDR3 sequence is 15 residues long. The chain's CDR3 is CASSDGTVGSETQYF. CDR3 coding DNA: TGCGCCAGCAGCGACGGGACAGTGGGGTCGGAGACCCAGTACTTC.